These T cell receptor beta chains were read from a single sample in a study of T-cell reconstitution after alpha-beta-depleted transplantation in children. Each CDR3 protein is one row after TCRdb ran MiXCR on the PCR reads. The sample contains roughly 200,000 distinct CDR3 sequences, roughly a tenth of which appear only once. The sample in question was PBMCs, obtained before TCRalphabeta/CD19-depleted stem cell transplant. Source of these receptors: a child less than two years old with acute myeloid leukemia, due to receive a stem cell transplant. Both conserved end residues are part of each CDR3. The order of the fields is CDR3 protein, CDR3 DNA, V gene, clone size, J gene, D gene. The D gene is left open where the match is weak. The listing skips clone size in some rows; elsewhere it reads once, few, many or a size class.

CDR3 protein: CSAVGQSGRGNEQFF; CDR3 DNA: TGCAGTGCTGTGGGTCAAAGCGGGAGGGGAAATGAGCAGTTCTTC; V gene: TRBV20-1; clone size: NA; J gene: TRBJ2-1; D gene: TRBD2
CDR3 protein: CSVDSAIAGVVFNEQFF; CDR3 DNA: TGCAGCGTCGACTCGGCGATAGCGGGCGTCGTCTTCAATGAGCAGTTCTTC; V gene: TRBV29-1; clone size: many; J gene: TRBJ2-1; D gene: TRBD2
CDR3 protein: CASSPGLVDGVYEQYF; CDR3 DNA: TGCGCCAGCAGCCCCGGATTGGTCGACGGGGTGTACGAGCAGTACTTC; V gene: TRBV5-1; clone size: NA; J gene: TRBJ2-7; D gene: NA
CDR3 protein: CSVESVTRGETQYF; CDR3 DNA: TGCAGCGTTGAGTCGGTGACTAGGGGGGAGACCCAGTACTTC; V gene: TRBV29-1; clone size: many; J gene: TRBJ2-5; D gene: NA
CDR3 protein: CASSDRGGDTQYF; CDR3 DNA: TGCGCCAGCAGCGATCGGGGGGGGGATACGCAGTATTTT; V gene: TRBV5-1; clone size: many; J gene: TRBJ2-3; D gene: TRBD2
CDR3 protein: CATAREKAGGNPYNEQFF; CDR3 DNA: TGTGCCACCGCCCGGGAGAAAGCGGGGGGAAACCCCTACAATGAGCAGTTCTTC; V gene: TRBV24-1; clone size: many; J gene: TRBJ2-1; D gene: TRBD2
CDR3 protein: CASSQIPYEQYF; CDR3 DNA: TGTGCCAGCAGCCAAATTCCCTACGAGCAGTACTTC; V gene: TRBV3-1; clone size: many; J gene: TRBJ2-7; D gene: NA
CDR3 protein: CSARSEGNKHNEQFF; CDR3 DNA: TGCAGTGCTAGATCTGAGGGTAACAAACACAATGAGCAGTTCTTC; V gene: TRBV20-1; clone size: many; J gene: TRBJ2-1; D gene: NA
CDR3 protein: CASSYPAGGGETQYF; CDR3 DNA: TGTGCCAGCAGTTACCCAGCGGGAGGGGGGGAGACCCAGTACTTC; V gene: TRBV6-5; clone size: many; J gene: TRBJ2-5; D gene: TRBD2
CDR3 protein: CASIGASDTQYF; CDR3 DNA: TGTGCCAGCATTGGGGCCTCGGATACGCAGTATTTT; V gene: TRBV6-5; clone size: many; J gene: TRBJ2-3; D gene: NA
CDR3 protein: CASIKLAGVSNEQFF; CDR3 DNA: TGTGCCAGCATTAAACTAGCGGGAGTTAGCAATGAGCAGTTCTTC; V gene: TRBV12-3/TRBV12-4; clone size: many; J gene: TRBJ2-1; D gene: TRBD2
CDR3 protein: CASSPGGAKNTEAFF; CDR3 DNA: TGTGCCAGCTCACCGGGAGGGGCTAAGAACACTGAAGCTTTCTTT; V gene: TRBV18; clone size: many; J gene: TRBJ1-1; D gene: NA
CDR3 protein: CASSLRGRGWTQYF; CDR3 DNA: TGTGCCAGCAGTCTCCGAGGTCGGGGGTGGACCCAGTACTTC; V gene: TRBV27; clone size: NA; J gene: TRBJ2-5; D gene: NA
CDR3 protein: CASSQTSGKINEQFF; CDR3 DNA: TGTGCCAGCAGCCAGACTAGCGGGAAGATCAATGAGCAGTTCTTC; V gene: TRBV6-1; clone size: NA; J gene: TRBJ2-1; D gene: TRBD2
CDR3 protein: CASSPEGQGANTIYF; CDR3 DNA: TGTGCCAGCAGTCCCGAGGGACAGGGGGCGAACACCATATATTTT; V gene: TRBV6-1; clone size: many; J gene: TRBJ1-3; D gene: TRBD1
CDR3 protein: CSSSRVSGAQYF; CDR3 DNA: TGCAGTTCTTCGAGGGTTTCTGGGGCGCAGTATTTT; V gene: TRBV20-1; clone size: many; J gene: TRBJ2-3; D gene: NA
CDR3 protein: CASSLGDVGYNEQFF; CDR3 DNA: TGCGCCAGCAGCTTGGGGGACGTGGGGTACAATGAGCAGTTCTTC; V gene: TRBV5-1; clone size: many; J gene: TRBJ2-1; D gene: NA
CDR3 protein: CASSTPGGGASYEQYF; CDR3 DNA: TGTGCCAGCAGTACCCCCGGCGGGGGGGCGTCCTACGAGCAGTACTTC; V gene: TRBV12-3/TRBV12-4; clone size: many; J gene: TRBJ2-7; D gene: TRBD2
CDR3 protein: CASSAGTASKGYTF; CDR3 DNA: TGTGCCAGCAGTGCCGGGACGGCCTCAAAAGGCTACACCTTC; V gene: TRBV12-3/TRBV12-4; clone size: many; J gene: TRBJ1-2; D gene: NA
CDR3 protein: CAASESGATEAFF; CDR3 DNA: TGTGCCGCCAGTGAGTCGGGGGCCACTGAAGCTTTCTTT; V gene: TRBV24-1; clone size: many; J gene: TRBJ1-1; D gene: NA
CDR3 protein: CSVVGPRDTEAFF; CDR3 DNA: TGCAGCGTCGTAGGCCCCAGGGACACTGAAGCTTTCTTT; V gene: TRBV29-1; clone size: many; J gene: TRBJ1-1; D gene: NA
CDR3 protein: CASSQDWRAYEQYF; CDR3 DNA: TGCGCCAGCAGCCAAGACTGGCGGGCCTACGAGCAGTACTTC; V gene: TRBV4-1; clone size: many; J gene: TRBJ2-7; D gene: NA
CDR3 protein: CASSLGLASDYEQYF; CDR3 DNA: TGTGCCAGCAGCTTAGGGCTAGCGTCCGACTACGAGCAGTACTTC; V gene: TRBV7-2; clone size: many; J gene: TRBJ2-7; D gene: NA
CDR3 protein: CASRKETSALSGNTIYF; CDR3 DNA: TGTGCCAGCAGGAAGGAAACCTCAGCGCTCTCTGGAAACACCATATATTTT; V gene: TRBV6-1; clone size: many; J gene: TRBJ1-3; D gene: NA
CDR3 protein: CATSRQGYYGYTF; CDR3 DNA: TGTGCCACCAGTAGACAGGGATACTATGGCTACACCTTC; V gene: TRBV24-1; clone size: many; J gene: TRBJ1-2; D gene: TRBD1
CDR3 protein: CASSLADRTTNTGELFF; CDR3 DNA: TGTGCCAGCAGCTTAGCGGATCGGACAACGAACACCGGGGAGCTGTTTTTT; V gene: TRBV7-9; clone size: many; J gene: TRBJ2-2; D gene: NA
CDR3 protein: CASSLLVRTGGLSSYNEQFF; CDR3 DNA: TGTGCCAGCAGCTTGTTAGTGCGGACAGGGGGCTTGAGCTCCTACAATGAGCAGTTCTTC; V gene: TRBV5-6; clone size: many; J gene: TRBJ2-1; D gene: TRBD1
CDR3 protein: CASSWDSDNSPLHF; CDR3 DNA: TGTGCCAGCAGCTGGGACAGTGATAATTCACCCCTCCACTTT; V gene: TRBV7-9; clone size: NA; J gene: TRBJ1-6; D gene: TRBD1
CDR3 protein: CSVRDRAAYEQYF; CDR3 DNA: TGCAGCGTTCGGGACAGGGCGGCCTACGAGCAGTACTTC; V gene: TRBV29-1; clone size: many; J gene: TRBJ2-7; D gene: TRBD1
CDR3 protein: CSASGTSGVGEQYF; CDR3 DNA: TGCAGTGCTTCCGGGACTAGCGGGGTTGGCGAGCAGTACTTC; V gene: TRBV20-1; clone size: many; J gene: TRBJ2-7; D gene: TRBD2
CDR3 protein: CASSLPGQGRKQFF; CDR3 DNA: TGTGCCAGCAGTTTACCGGGACAGGGTCGGAAGCAGTTCTTC; V gene: TRBV12-3/TRBV12-4; clone size: few; J gene: TRBJ2-1; D gene: TRBD1
CDR3 protein: CASSLTSGKLRSGNTIYF; CDR3 DNA: TGTGCCAGCAGCTTAACTAGCGGGAAGTTGCGCTCTGGAAACACCATATATTTT; V gene: TRBV11-1; clone size: many; J gene: TRBJ1-3; D gene: NA
CDR3 protein: CASSAQPQHF; CDR3 DNA: TGTGCCAGCAGCGCACAGCCCCAGCATTTT; V gene: TRBV7-9; clone size: many; J gene: TRBJ1-5; D gene: NA
CDR3 protein: CASSGGLAVAKNIQYF; CDR3 DNA: TGTGCCAGCAGTGGGGGACTAGCGGTAGCCAAAAACATTCAGTACTTC; V gene: TRBV25-1; clone size: many; J gene: TRBJ2-4; D gene: TRBD2
CDR3 protein: CASRLTGGVVTF; CDR3 DNA: TGTGCCAGCAGACTGACTGGGGGCGTGGTCACCTTC; V gene: TRBV3-1; clone size: few; J gene: TRBJ1-2; D gene: NA
CDR3 protein: CASSFGRDTEAFF; CDR3 DNA: TGTGCCAGCAGCTTTGGCAGGGACACTGAAGCTTTCTTT; V gene: TRBV11-3; clone size: many; J gene: TRBJ1-1; D gene: NA
CDR3 protein: CSVRLAGETQYF; CDR3 DNA: TGCAGCGTCCGACTAGCTGGAGAGACCCAGTACTTC; V gene: TRBV29-1; clone size: many; J gene: TRBJ2-5; D gene: TRBD2
CDR3 protein: CSVEVDIDSGANVLTF; CDR3 DNA: TGCAGCGTTGAAGTGGACATCGACTCTGGGGCCAACGTCCTGACTTTC; V gene: TRBV29-1; clone size: many; J gene: TRBJ2-6; D gene: NA
CDR3 protein: CASSLTMGTEAFF; CDR3 DNA: TGTGCCAGCAGCTTAACGATGGGGACTGAAGCTTTCTTT; V gene: TRBV7-3; clone size: many; J gene: TRBJ1-1; D gene: NA
CDR3 protein: CASSPGVGGNYEQYF; CDR3 DNA: TGTGCCAGCAGCCCGGGGGTGGGAGGCAACTACGAGCAGTACTTC; V gene: TRBV7-9; clone size: many; J gene: TRBJ2-7; D gene: NA